These 5 T cell receptor beta chains came from one sample sequenced in a study of quantifying T cell responses using KT2 cells. The overall study: cDNA was made from DNase-treated RNA using alpha and beta constant primers.

Each cDNA got a UMI-containing oligo ligated at its 3' end. First-round PCR used 3 to 4 cycles and beta primers RC1.1 and RC1.2 covering TRBC1 and TRBC2. TCRdb redid the calling of the UMI-ligation and nested PCR reads with MiXCR, one entry per CDR3 protein. The sample lists approximately 41,000 distinct CDR3 sequences, about a sixth seen once, with around two fifths in the top ten. The sample taken for sequencing was PBMCs spiked with cells of the T cell clone KT2. The receptor set was obtained from a human donor.

This clonotype was seen once. The chain is built from TRBV7-2 and TRBJ1-1; D is unresolved. CDR3 length: 13 amino acids. Trimming shortened V by 5 bases and J by 7 bases, and 14 bases separated the two germline ends. Germline loops: CDR1 SGHTA, CDR2 FQGNSA. CDR3 nucleotide sequence: TGTGCCAGCAGCGTTGGTAGCGGAGGTGAAGCTTTCTTT. It is translated as CASSVGSGGEAFF.

The V gene is TRBV2, the J gene TRBJ1-1; D is unresolved. CDR1 and CDR2 (germline): SNHLY, FYNNEI. V lost 3 bases to trimming and J lost 1 base, with 6 bases between them. The CDR3 has 13 amino acids. CDR3 DNA sequence: TGTGCCAGCAGTGAGCATGGGAACACTGAAGCTTTCTTT. Encoded protein: CASSEHGNTEAFF.

The V call is TRBV20-1, the J call TRBJ2-7; D gene uncertain. Trimming pared 6 bases from V and 3 bases from J, leaving 12 bases between. CDR3 length equals 12 residues. Looked up from germline, CDR1 is DFQATT and CDR2 is SNEGSKA (reference sequence). The CDR3 spells CSAAATSYEQYF. CDR3 bases: TGCAGTGCCGCAGCGACAAGCTACGAGCAGTACTTC.

The chain has TRBV5-6 and TRBJ1-2; 8 nucleotides line up with TRBD1. V lost 3 bases to trimming and J lost 0 bases; unmatched junction nucleotides: 7. Germline CDR1 reads SGHDT; CDR2 reads YYEEEE. This CDR3 is 16 amino acids long. CDR3 sequence reads: CASSSGGQAANYGYTF. CDR3 DNA sequence: TGTGCCAGCAGCTCGGGGGGACAGGCAGCTAACTATGGCTACACCTTC.

This clonotype was observed a few times. This chain links TRBV12-3 or TRBV12-4 with TRBJ2-1; D gene ambiguous. Trimming stripped 4 bases from V and 7 bases from J, with 17 bases between. This CDR3 contains 15 residues. CDR3 protein: CASSSPGQIVNEQFF. For the CDR3, the DNA is TGTGCCAGCAGTTCCCCAGGTCAGATCGTGAATGAGCAGTTCTTC.